The entry that follows covers one T cell receptor beta chain sequence. The data were obtained in a study of control samples from healthy donors and cancer patients. The CDR3 is 14 residues long. Germline V gene sequence: CDR1 MDHEN, CDR2 SYDVKM. The V segment lost 8 bases and the J segment 7 bases; nucleotides outside the gene matches: 8. Measured with immunoSEQ multiplex PCR; TCRdb has only the in-frame clones, and not every one. The data contain roughly 160,000 clones, 96% of them singletons. The J gene is TRBJ2-2, the V gene TRBV28; 9 nucleotides align to TRBD1. This TCR came from a woman in her thirties in good health. Sequencing input: blood. The CDR3 DNA sequence: TGTGCCAGCCTGACAGGGGGAATCGGCGGGGAGCTGTTTTTT. It yields the protein CASLTGGIGGELFF.